The 8 T cell receptor beta chains below all came from one sample that was sequenced in a study of CD8+CD57+ T cells in acquired aplastic anemia (dated by TCRdb to about 2018). Data came from an Illumina HiSeq 2000. TCR beta VDJ combination and CDR3 sequence profiling used genomic DNA as the template. TCRdb applied fastp at Q25 and MiXCR to the public reads, then kept only in-frame beta chains. CDR3 protein sequences are deduplicated, and each keeps its most common genes and DNA. Recorded for this sample are a few hundred thousand distinct CDR3 sequences; about two thirds of them occurred a single time. Less than 4% of the sample belongs to the ten largest clones. The sample taken for sequencing was sorted CD4+, CD8+, or CD8+CD57+ T cells (not recorded which) from PBMCs. The receptor source for this set is a human donor in good health, serving as a control.

The V call is TRBV7-6, the J call TRBJ2-7; 12 bases agree with TRBD2. Per the germline V gene, CDR1 is SGHVS and CDR2 is FNYEAQ. V gave up 4 bases and J gave up 4 bases; unmatched junction bases: 8. The CDR3 is 16 residues long. DNA for the CDR3: TGTGCCAGCAGCTCCATACTAGCGGGGGGAACTTACGAGCAGTACTTC. This translates into CASSSILAGGTYEQYF.

This clonotype was recorded many times. The rearrangement joins TRBV5-5 to TRBJ2-7; TRBD1 or TRBD2 may be the D gene (6 bases each). CDR1 SGHKS and CDR2 YYEKEE come from the germline V gene (reference sequence). V lost 2 bases, J lost 4 bases, and 10 bases lay in between. The CDR3 is made up of 13 amino acids. CDR3 nucleotides: TGTGCCAGCAGCTTCCCGGGGGCTTACGAGCAGTACTTC. Translating it yields CASSFPGAYEQYF.

The J gene is TRBJ2-3, the V gene TRBV25-1; tentative D call: TRBD1 (5 bases). V dropped 6 bases and J dropped 2 bases, with 15 bases sitting between them. This CDR3 region has 15 residues. Germline V gives CDR1 MGHDK, CDR2 SYGVNS. CDR3 sequence reads: CASSRQTSITDTQYF. The CDR3 DNA reads as TGTGCCAGCAGCCGACAGACGTCAATCACAGATACGCAGTATTTT.

As to this clonotype: It is likely a read error, because the conserved phenylalanine at the end of the CDR3 is missing. The DNA is left out, because the CDR3 cannot be placed on it with certainty; the CDR3 is given as TCRdb lists it. This chain joins TRBV12-3 or TRBV12-4 and TRBJ2-3; no DNA check was done on the table's D call, TRBD1. The CDR3 extends over 13 residues, inclusive of both ends. The CDR3 sequence is CASSLDSLSYGYT.

This clonotype was seen a single time. The chain carries TRBV2 and TRBJ1-1; D unresolved. This CDR3 is built from 15 residues. Germline assignment: CDR1 SNHLY and CDR2 FYNNEI. V was pared by 2 bases and J by 1 base, with 11 bases between. CDR3 region: CASSELGRKNTEAFF. The CDR3, as DNA: TGTGCCAGCAGTGAACTAGGCAGGAAGAACACTGAAGCTTTCTTT.

V is TRBV29-1 and J is TRBJ2-7; D is uncertain. The J call may be in error: the DNA end matches TRBJ2-1 better. Germline V gives CDR1 SQVTM, CDR2 ANQGSEA. This CDR3 is 12 amino acids long. Written as DNA, the CDR3 is TGCAGCGCCGGTGGCAGCTTCTACGTGCAGTTCTTC. Translating it yields CSAGGSFYVQFF.

This clonotype has ten or more counts. This chain's CDR3 is CASSSPTGAFFGYTF. The DNA of the CDR3 is TGTGCCAGCAGCTCACCGACCGGGGCTTTTTTTGGCTACACCTTC. The chain combines TRBV9 with TRBJ1-2; a weak D match, TRBD1 (5 bases). Trimming shortened V by 4 bases and J by 7 bases, and 20 bases separated the two germline ends. CDR1 SGDLS and CDR2 YYNGEE come from the germline V gene. CDR3 length equals 15 residues. Full variable domain (outside the CDR3, taken from reference TRBV9 and TRBJ1-2): DSGVTQTPKHLITATGQRVTLRCSPRSGDLSVYWYQQSLDQGLQFLIQYYNGEERAKGNILERFSAQQFPDLHSELNLSSLELGDSALYFCASSSPTGAFFGYTFGSGTRLTVV.

Concerning this clonotype itself: A read error may account for a junction end that differs from germline. This chain uses TRBV7-3 with TRBJ1-6; maybe TRBD1 (5 bases). Per the germline V gene, CDR1 is SGHTA and CDR2 is FQGTGA. The CDR3 spans 14 residues. The CDR3 nucleotides read TGTGCCAGCAGCCCGGGCGGGGCAAATCCAGATACGCAGTTT. Amino acid sequence: CASSPGGANPDTQF.